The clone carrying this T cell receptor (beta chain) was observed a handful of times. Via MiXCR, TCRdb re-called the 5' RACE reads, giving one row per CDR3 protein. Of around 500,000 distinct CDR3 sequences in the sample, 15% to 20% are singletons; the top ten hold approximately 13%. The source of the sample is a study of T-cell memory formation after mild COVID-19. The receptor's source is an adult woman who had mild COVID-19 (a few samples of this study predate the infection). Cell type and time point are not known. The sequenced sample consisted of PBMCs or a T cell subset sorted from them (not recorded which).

Here the CDR3 DNA reads TGTGCCAGCAGCTTAAATAGCGGGGGGGCCTCAGATACGCAGTATTTT. It codes for CASSLNSGGASDTQYF. J is TRBJ2-3 and V is TRBV7-3; TRBD2 matches 11 bases. Per germline, CDR1 SGHTA and CDR2 FQGTGA. This CDR3 spans 16 amino acids. Unmatched junction bases numbered 4, after V lost 1 base and J lost 4 bases.